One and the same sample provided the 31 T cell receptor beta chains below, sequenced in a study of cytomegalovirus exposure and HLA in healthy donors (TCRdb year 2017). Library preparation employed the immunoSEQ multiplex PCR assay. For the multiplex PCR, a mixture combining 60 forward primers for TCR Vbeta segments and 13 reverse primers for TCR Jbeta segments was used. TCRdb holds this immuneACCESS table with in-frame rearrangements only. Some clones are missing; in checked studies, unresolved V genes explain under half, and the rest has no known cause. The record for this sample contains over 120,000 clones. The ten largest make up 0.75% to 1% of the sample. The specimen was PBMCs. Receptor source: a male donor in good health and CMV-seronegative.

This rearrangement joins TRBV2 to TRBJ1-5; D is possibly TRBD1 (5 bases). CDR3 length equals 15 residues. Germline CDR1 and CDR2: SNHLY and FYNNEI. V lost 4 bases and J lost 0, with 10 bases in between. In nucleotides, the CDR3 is TGTGCCAGCAGTGTACAGGTGAATAGCAATCAGCCCCAGCATTTT. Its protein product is CASSVQVNSNQPQHF.

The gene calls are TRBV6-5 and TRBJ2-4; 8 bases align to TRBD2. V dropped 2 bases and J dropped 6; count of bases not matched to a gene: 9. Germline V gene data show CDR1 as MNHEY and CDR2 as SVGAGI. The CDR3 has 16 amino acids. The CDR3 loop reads CASSYAAGGHGNIQYF. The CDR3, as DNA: TGTGCCAGCAGTTACGCGGCGGGGGGCCACGGAAACATTCAGTACTTC.

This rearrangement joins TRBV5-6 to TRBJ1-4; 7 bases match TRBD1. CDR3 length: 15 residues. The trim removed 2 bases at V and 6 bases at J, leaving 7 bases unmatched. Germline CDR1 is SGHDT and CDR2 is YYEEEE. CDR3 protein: CASSFYTRGDEKLFF. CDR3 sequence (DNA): TGTGCCAGCAGCTTTTACACCAGGGGGGATGAAAAACTGTTTTTT.

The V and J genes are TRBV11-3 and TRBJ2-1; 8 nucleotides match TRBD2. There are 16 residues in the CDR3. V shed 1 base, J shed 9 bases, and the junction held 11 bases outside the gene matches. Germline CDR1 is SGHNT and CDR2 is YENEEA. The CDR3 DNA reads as TGTGCCAGCAGCTTAGCCGGGGGGGCGCGGGATCTTGAGCAGTTCTTC. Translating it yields CASSLAGGARDLEQFF.

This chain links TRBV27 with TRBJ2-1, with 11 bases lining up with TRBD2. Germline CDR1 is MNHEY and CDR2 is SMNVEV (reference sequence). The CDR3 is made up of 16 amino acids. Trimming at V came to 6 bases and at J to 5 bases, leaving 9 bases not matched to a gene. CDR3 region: CASRPRRTSGHNEQFF. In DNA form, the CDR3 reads TGTGCCAGCAGGCCCCGTCGGACTAGCGGGCACAATGAGCAGTTCTTC.

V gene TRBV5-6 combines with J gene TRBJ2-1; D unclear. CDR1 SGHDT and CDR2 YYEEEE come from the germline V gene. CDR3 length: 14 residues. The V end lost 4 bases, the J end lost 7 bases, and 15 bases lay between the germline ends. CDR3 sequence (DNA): TGTGCCAGCAGCCGCCGTCCCCTCGGGAATGAGCAGTTCTTC. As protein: CASSRRPLGNEQFF. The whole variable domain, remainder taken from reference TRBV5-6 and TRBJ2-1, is DAGVTQSPTHLIKTRGQQVTLRCSPKSGHDTVSWYQQALGQGPQFIFQYYEEEERQRGNFPDRFSGHQFPNYSSELNVNALLLGDSALYLCASSRRPLGNEQFFGPGTRLTVL.

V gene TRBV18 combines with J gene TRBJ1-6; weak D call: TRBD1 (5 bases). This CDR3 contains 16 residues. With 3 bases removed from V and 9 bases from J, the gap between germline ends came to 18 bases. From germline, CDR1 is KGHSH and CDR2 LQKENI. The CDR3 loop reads CASSPGRGGDPSPLHF. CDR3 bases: TGTGCCAGCTCACCGGGACGGGGAGGAGACCCTTCACCCCTCCACTTT.

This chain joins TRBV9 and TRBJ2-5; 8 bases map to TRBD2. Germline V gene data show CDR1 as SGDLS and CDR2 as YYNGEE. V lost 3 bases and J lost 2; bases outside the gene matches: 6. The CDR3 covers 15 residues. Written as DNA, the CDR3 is TGTGCCAGCAGCGCCTGGACTAGCTCTCAAGAGACCCAGTACTTC. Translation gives CASSAWTSSQETQYF.

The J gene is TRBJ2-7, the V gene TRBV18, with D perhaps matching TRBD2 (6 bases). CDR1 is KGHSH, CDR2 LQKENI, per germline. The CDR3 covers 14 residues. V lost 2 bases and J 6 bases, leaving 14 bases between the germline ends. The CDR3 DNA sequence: TGTGCCAGCTCACCAGGAATCGCGGGGCGCGAGCAGTACTTC. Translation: CASSPGIAGREQYF.

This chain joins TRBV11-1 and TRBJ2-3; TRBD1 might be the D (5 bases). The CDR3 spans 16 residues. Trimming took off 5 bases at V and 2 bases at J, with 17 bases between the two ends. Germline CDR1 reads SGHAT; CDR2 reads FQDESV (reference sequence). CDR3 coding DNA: TGTGCCAGCAGCAAAGGGCAGGGATTCTTCACAGATACGCAGTATTTT. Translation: CASSKGQGFFTDTQYF.

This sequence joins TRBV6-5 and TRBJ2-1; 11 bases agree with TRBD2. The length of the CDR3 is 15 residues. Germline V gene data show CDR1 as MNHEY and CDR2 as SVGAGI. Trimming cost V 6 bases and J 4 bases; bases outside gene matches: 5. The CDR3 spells CASRATSGSYNEQFF. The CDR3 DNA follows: TGTGCCAGCAGGGCCACTAGCGGGAGTTACAATGAGCAGTTCTTC.

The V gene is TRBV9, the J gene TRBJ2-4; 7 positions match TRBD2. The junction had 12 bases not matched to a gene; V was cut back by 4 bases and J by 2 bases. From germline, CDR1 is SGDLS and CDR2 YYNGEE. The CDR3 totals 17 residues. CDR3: CASSPFRVGGSKNIQYF. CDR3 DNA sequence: TGTGCCAGCAGCCCCTTTCGAGTCGGGGGGTCCAAAAACATTCAGTACTTC. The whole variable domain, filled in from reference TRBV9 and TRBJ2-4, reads DSGVTQTPKHLITATGQRVTLRCSPRSGDLSVYWYQQSLDQGLQFLIQYYNGEERAKGNILERFSAQQFPDLHSELNLSSLELGDSALYFCASSPFRVGGSKNIQYFGAGTRLSVL.

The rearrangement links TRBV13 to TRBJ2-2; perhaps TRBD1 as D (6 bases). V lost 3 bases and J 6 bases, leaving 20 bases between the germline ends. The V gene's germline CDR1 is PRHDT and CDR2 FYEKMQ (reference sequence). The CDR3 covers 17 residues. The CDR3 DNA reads TGTGCCAGCAGCTTGTTCTTCAAGGGGGAGAGGGCCGGGGAGCTGTTTTTT. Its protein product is CASSLFFKGERAGELFF. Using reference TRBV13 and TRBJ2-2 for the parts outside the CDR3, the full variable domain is AAGVIQSPRHLIKEKRETATLKCYPIPRHDTVYWYQQGPGQDPQFLISFYEKMQSDKGSIPDRFSAQQFSDYHSELNMSSLELGDSALYFCASSLFFKGERAGELFFGEGSRLTVL.

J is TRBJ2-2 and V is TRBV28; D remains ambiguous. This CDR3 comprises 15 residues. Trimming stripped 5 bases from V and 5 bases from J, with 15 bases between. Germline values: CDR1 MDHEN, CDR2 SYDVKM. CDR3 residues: CASSPRKFRTGELFF. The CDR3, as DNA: TGTGCCAGCAGTCCCAGAAAGTTCAGGACCGGGGAGCTGTTTTTT.

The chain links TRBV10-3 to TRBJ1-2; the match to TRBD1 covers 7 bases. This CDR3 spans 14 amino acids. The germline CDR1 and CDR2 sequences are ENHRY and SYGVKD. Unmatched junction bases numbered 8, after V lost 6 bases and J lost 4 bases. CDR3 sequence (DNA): TGTGCCATCAGCCCGGGACAGCTAAGCTATGGCTACACCTTC. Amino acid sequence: CAISPGQLSYGYTF.

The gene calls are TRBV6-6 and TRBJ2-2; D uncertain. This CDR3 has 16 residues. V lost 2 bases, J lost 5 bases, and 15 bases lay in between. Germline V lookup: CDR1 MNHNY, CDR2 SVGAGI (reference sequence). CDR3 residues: CASSYNQASSTGELFF. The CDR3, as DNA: TGTGCCAGCAGTTACAATCAAGCTAGTTCGACCGGGGAGCTGTTTTTT.

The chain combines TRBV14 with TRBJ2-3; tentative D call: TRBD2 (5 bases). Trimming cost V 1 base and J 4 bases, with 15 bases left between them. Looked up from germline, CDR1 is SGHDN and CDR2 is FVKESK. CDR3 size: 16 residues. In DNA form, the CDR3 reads TGTGCCAGCAGCCAAGTAGGGTTCCCGAGGGCAGATACGCAGTATTTT. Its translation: CASSQVGFPRADTQYF.

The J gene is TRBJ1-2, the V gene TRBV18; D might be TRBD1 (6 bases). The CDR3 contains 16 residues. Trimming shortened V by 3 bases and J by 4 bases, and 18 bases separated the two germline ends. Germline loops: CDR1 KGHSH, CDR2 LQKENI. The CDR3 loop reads CASSPGQGPQGYGYTF. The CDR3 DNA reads TGTGCCAGCTCACCCGGGCAGGGGCCGCAGGGCTATGGCTACACCTTC.

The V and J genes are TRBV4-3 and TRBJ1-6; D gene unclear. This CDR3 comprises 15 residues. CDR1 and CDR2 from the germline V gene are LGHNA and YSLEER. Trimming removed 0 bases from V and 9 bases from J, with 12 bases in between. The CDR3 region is CASSQDSGYGSPLHF. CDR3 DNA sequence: TGCGCCAGCAGCCAAGATTCGGGTTACGGTTCACCCCTCCACTTT.

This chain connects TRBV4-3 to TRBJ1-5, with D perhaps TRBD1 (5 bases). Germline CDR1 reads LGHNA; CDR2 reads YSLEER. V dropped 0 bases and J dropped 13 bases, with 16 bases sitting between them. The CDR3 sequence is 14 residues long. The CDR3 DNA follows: TGCGCCAGCAGCCAAGACCAGGGAGGTACCGCGCAGCATTTT. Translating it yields CASSQDQGGTAQHF.

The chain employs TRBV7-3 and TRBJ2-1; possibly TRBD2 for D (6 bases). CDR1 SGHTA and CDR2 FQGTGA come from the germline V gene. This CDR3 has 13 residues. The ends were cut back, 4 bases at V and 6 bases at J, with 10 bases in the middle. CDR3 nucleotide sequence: TGTGCCAGCAGCTCAGGGAGGCGCAATGAGCAGTTCTTC. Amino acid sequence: CASSSGRRNEQFF.

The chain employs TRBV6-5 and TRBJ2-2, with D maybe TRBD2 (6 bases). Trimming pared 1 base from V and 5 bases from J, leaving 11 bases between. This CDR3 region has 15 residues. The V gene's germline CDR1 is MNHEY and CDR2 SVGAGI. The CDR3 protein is CASSYFGGLTGELFF. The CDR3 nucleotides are TGTGCCAGCAGTTACTTCGGAGGGTTAACCGGGGAGCTGTTTTTT.

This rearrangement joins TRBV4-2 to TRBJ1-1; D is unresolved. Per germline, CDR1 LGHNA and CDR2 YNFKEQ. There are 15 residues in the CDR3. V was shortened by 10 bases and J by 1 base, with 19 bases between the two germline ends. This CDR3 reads CATSPREGRNTEAFF. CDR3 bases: TGTGCCACCTCTCCCCGGGAGGGTCGGAACACTGAAGCTTTCTTT.

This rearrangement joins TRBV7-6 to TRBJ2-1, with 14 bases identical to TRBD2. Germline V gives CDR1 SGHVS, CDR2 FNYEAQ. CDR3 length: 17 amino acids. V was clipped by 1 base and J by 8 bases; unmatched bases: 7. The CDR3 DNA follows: TGTGCCAGCAGCTTAGAGGGGGGACTAGCGGGAGCACATGAGCAGTTCTTC. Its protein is CASSLEGGLAGAHEQFF.

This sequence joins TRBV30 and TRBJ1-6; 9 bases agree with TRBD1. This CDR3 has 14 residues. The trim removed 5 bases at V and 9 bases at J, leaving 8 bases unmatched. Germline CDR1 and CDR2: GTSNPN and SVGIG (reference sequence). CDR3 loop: CAWGSGQGGSPLHF. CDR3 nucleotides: TGTGCCTGGGGATCGGGACAGGGAGGTTCACCCCTCCACTTT. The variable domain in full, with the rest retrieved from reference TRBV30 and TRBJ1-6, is SQTIHQWPATLVQPVGSPLSLECTVEGTSNPNLYWYRQAAGRGLQLLFYSVGIGQISSEVPQNLSASRPQDRQFILSSKKLLLSDSGFYLCAWGSGQGGSPLHFGNGTRLTVT.

The CDR3 nucleotides are TGCAGCGACTGGGGGGGGGAGACCCAGTACTTC. It translates to CSDWGGETQYF. V gene TRBV29-1 combines with J gene TRBJ2-5, with 7 nucleotides matching TRBD2. The germline CDR1 and CDR2 sequences are SQVTM and ANQGSEA. V shed 7 bases and J 5 bases; nucleotides not matched to a gene: 4. This CDR3 comprises 11 residues.

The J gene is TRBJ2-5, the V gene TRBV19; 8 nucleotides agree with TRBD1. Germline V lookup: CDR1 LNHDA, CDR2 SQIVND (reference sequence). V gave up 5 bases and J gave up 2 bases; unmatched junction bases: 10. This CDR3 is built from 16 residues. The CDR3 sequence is CASSSRFGQGQETQYF. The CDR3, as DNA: TGTGCCAGTAGTTCACGCTTTGGACAGGGACAAGAGACCCAGTACTTC. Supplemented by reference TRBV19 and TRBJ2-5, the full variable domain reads DGGITQSPKYLFRKEGQNVTLSCEQNLNHDAMYWYRQDPGQGLRLIYYSQIVNDFQKGDIAEGYSVSREKKESFPLTVTSAQKNPTAFYLCASSSRFGQGQETQYFGPGTRLLVL.

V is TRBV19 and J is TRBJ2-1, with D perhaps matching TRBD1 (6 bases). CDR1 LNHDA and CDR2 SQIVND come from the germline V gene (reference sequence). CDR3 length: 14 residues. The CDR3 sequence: CTAPGQETYNEQFF. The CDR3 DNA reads TGTACCGCTCCGGGACAAGAAACTTACAATGAGCAGTTCTTC.

The CDR3 region has the DNA TGTGCCAGCAGCCGACGTGGGACAGGTAACACTGAAGCTTTCTTT. Translated, it gives CASSRRGTGNTEAFF. The chain carries TRBV11-2 and TRBJ1-1, with 8 bases identical to TRBD1. This CDR3 has 15 residues. CDR1 is SGHAT, CDR2 FQNNGV, per germline. The J segment lost 2 bases and the V segment lost 5 bases, leaving 7 bases of the junction unmatched. Using reference TRBV11-2 and TRBJ1-1 for the parts outside the CDR3, the full variable domain is EAGVAQSPRYKIIEKRQSVAFWCNPISGHATLYWYQQILGQGPKLLIQFQNNGVVDDSQLPKDRFSAERLKGVDSTLKIQPAKLEDSAVYLCASSRRGTGNTEAFFGQGTRLTVV.

The CDR3 DNA sequence: TGCGCCAGCAGCCAACTAGCCACCCAAGAGACCCAGTACTTC. Protein sequence: CASSQLATQETQYF. The chain employs TRBV5-1 and TRBJ2-5; D is perhaps TRBD2 (6 bases). The V and J ends lost 4 bases and 1 base respectively, with 11 bases between them. This CDR3 has 14 amino acids. CDR1 and CDR2 from the germline V gene are SGHRS and YFSETQ.

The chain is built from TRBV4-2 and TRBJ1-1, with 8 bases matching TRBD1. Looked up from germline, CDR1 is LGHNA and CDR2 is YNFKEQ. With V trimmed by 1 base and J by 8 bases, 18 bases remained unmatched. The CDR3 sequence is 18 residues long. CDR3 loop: CASSQGVSMGTGWGEAFF. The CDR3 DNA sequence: TGTGCCAGCAGCCAAGGAGTTTCTATGGGGACAGGATGGGGGGAAGCTTTCTTT.